One sample yielded the 20 T cell receptor beta chains listed below, sequenced in a study of regulatory T cells in long-lasting Graves disease (dated by TCRdb to the early 2020s). The library was made by multiplex PCR. The sequencer listed for this sample is Illumina HiSeq 4000. CDR3 regions were amplified by Arm-PCR with iRepertoire HTBI primers to construct TCR beta libraries. Using fastp at Q25 and MiXCR, TCRdb reprocessed the public reads and kept productive beta chains. All rows with the same CDR3 protein become a single entry with the most common DNA and genes. This sample holds about 320,000 distinct CDR3 sequences; 15% to 20% were observed only once. More than 30% of the sample goes to the ten largest clones. The sample's time point label is to be understood as: newly diagnosed GD, antithyroid drugs for less than 3 months. For both TCR sequencing and RNA sequencing, RNA was extracted from PBMCs using TRIzol.

Sequenced here: peripheral blood mononuclear cells (PBMCs), sampled at new diagnosis, from a patient treated with antithyroid drugs. These receptors all come from a female donor with Graves disease.

This clonotype appeared a single time. The chain is built from TRBV6-2 or TRBV6-3 and TRBJ2-7; TRBD1 might be the D (5 bases). The CDR3 totals 13 residues. Trimming took 0 bases from V and 5 from J, leaving 8 bases between them. The V gene's germline CDR1 is MNHEY and CDR2 SVGEGT. The CDR3 DNA is TGTGCCAGCAGTTACTCGGAAGGGGACGAGCAGTACTTC. This sequence encodes CASSYSEGDEQYF.

Only a few counts were recorded for this clonotype. V gene TRBV3-1 combines with J gene TRBJ2-1; TRBD2 agrees at 9 bases. Germline CDR1 and CDR2: LGHDT and YNNKEL (reference sequence). The CDR3 runs to 15 residues. Trimming cost V 1 base and J 6 bases; bases outside gene matches: 4. The CDR3 sequence: CASSQVRLAVNEQFF. The CDR3, as DNA: TGTGCCAGCAGCCAAGTTCGACTAGCGGTCAATGAGCAGTTCTTC.

This clonotype was seen many times. The gene calls are TRBV11-2 and TRBJ2-1; no definite D call. Trimming removed 1 base at V and 4 bases at J, with 11 bases between. CDR1 and CDR2 (germline): SGHAT, FQNNGV. The CDR3 contains 15 residues. CDR3 residues: CASSLGGIGYNEQFF. The CDR3 DNA reads as TGTGCCAGCAGCTTAGGTGGAATAGGGTACAATGAGCAGTTCTTC.

Of note for this clonotype: The junction differs from germline at one of its ends, possibly a read error. This chain links TRBV6-2 or TRBV6-3 with TRBJ2-5; TRBD2 matches 8 bases. Germline V CDR1 and CDR2: MNHEY, SVGEGT. The CDR3 is 14 amino acids. DNA of the CDR3: TGTGTCAGCAGTTACGGACTAGCCCAAGAGACCCAGTACTTC. Translated, it gives CVSSYGLAQETQYF.

This clonotype was seen many times. The chain has TRBV27 and TRBJ2-3; D is ambiguous. Germline V gene lookup returns CDR1 MNHEY and CDR2 SMNVEV (reference sequence). V lost 4 bases and J lost 4, with 6 bases in between. This CDR3 region has 12 residues. The CDR3 coding sequence is TGTGCCAGCAGTTACCAAGCAGATACGCAGTATTTT. Translated: CASSYQADTQYF.

On this clonotype itself: Sequence at one end of the junction differs from germline and may be a read error. The rearrangement uses TRBV30 and TRBJ2-4; maybe TRBD2 (7 bases). CDR3 length: 14 residues. The V gene's germline CDR1 is GTSNPN and CDR2 SVGIG (reference sequence). CDR3 region: CAWSRGGAKSIQYF. CDR3 coding DNA: TGTGCCTGGAGTCGAGGGGGGGCCAAAAGCATTCAGTACTTC. Looking up the rest from reference TRBV30 and TRBJ2-4 gives the full variable domain: SQTIHQWPATLVQPVGSPLSLECTVEGTSNPNLYWYRQAAGRGLQLLFYSVGIGQISSEVPQNLSASRPQDRQFILSSKKLLLSDSGFYLCAWSRGGAKSIQYFGAGTRLSVL.

This clonotype was counted between two and nine times. The rearrangement uses TRBV10-3 and TRBJ1-1; possibly TRBD1 for D (6 bases). V lost 6 bases and J lost 2, with 7 bases in between. Germline assignment: CDR1 ENHRY and CDR2 SYGVKD. This CDR3 is 12 amino acids long. The CDR3 protein is CAIRDRNTEAFF. The CDR3 DNA is TGTGCCATCAGGGACAGAAACACTGAAGCTTTCTTT.

Comment on this clonotype: This may be a read error, as it is one base from a much larger clone. The gene calls are TRBV28 and TRBJ1-2, with D tentatively TRBD1 (6 bases). Germline V CDR1 and CDR2: MDHEN, SYDVKM. This CDR3 is built from 12 residues. Trimming took 5 bases from V and 7 from J, leaving 11 bases between them. The CDR3 nucleotides read TGTGCCAGCAGTAGGACAGCCTGTGGCTACACCTTC. It specifies CASSRTACGYTF.

In this sample, this clonotype turned up a few times. The chain carries TRBV19 and TRBJ2-5; 9 bases line up with TRBD2. Germline V gene sequence: CDR1 LNHDA, CDR2 SQIVND (reference sequence). This CDR3 is built from 15 residues. J lost 5 bases, V lost 7 bases, and 11 bases had no gene match. The CDR3 reads CASNEAGGPWETQYF. The CDR3 coding sequence is TGTGCCAGTAACGAGGCGGGAGGGCCTTGGGAGACCCAGTACTTC. Together with reference TRBV19 and TRBJ2-5, the CDR3 gives the full variable domain: DGGITQSPKYLFRKEGQNVTLSCEQNLNHDAMYWYRQDPGQGLRLIYYSQIVNDFQKGDIAEGYSVSREKKESFPLTVTSAQKNPTAFYLCASNEAGGPWETQYFGPGTRLLVL.

This clonotype was recorded many times. This chain uses TRBV29-1 with TRBJ2-3; 10 positions match TRBD1. J was trimmed by 5 bases and V by 6 bases; bases with no gene match: 8. The CDR3 loop spans 14 amino acids. CDR1 SQVTM and CDR2 ANQGSEA come from the germline V gene. The CDR3 nucleotides read TGCAGCGTCTCAGACAGGGGGCCGAGAGATACGCAGTATTTT. This codes for CSVSDRGPRDTQYF.

This clonotype was counted between two and nine times. This chain uses TRBV7-9 with TRBJ2-3; no clear D gene. Germline V CDR1 and CDR2: SEHNR, FQNEAQ (reference sequence). The V end was cut by 11 bases, the J end by 2 bases, with 5 bases between. CDR3 length: 10 amino acids. This CDR3 reads CAFATDTQYF. The CDR3 bases are TGTGCCTTTGCCACAGATACGCAGTATTTT. The full variable domain, completed using reference TRBV7-9 and TRBJ2-3, is DTGVSQNPRHKITKRGQNVTFRCDPISEHNRLYWYRQTLGQGPEFLTYFQNEAQLEKSRLLSDRFSAERPKGSFSTLEIQRTEQGDSAMYLCAFATDTQYFGPGTRLTVL.

This clonotype was seen many times. This chain connects TRBV28 to TRBJ2-2, with TRBD2 matching 8 bases. The CDR3 extends over 15 amino acids. V was clipped by 10 bases and J by 7 bases; unmatched bases: 14. CDR1 and CDR2 from the germline V gene are MDHEN and SYDVKM. CDR3 region: CATGGGTLPGGELFF. Here the CDR3 DNA reads TGTGCCACCGGGGGGGGGACTCTCCCAGGCGGGGAGCTGTTTTTT.

This clonotype came up many times. V is TRBV28 and J is TRBJ2-7; D possibly corresponds to TRBD2 (7 bases). This CDR3 is built from 13 residues. Germline CDR1 and CDR2: MDHEN and SYDVKM. Trimming cost V 8 bases and J 3 bases, with 14 bases left between them. The CDR3: CASGEGGGYEQYF. The CDR3 DNA follows: TGTGCCAGCGGAGAGGGGGGGGGCTACGAGCAGTACTTC.

This clonotype appeared many times. V is TRBV20-1 and J is TRBJ2-3; 7 nucleotides match TRBD1. The CDR3 length is 14 residues. Germline CDR1 and CDR2: DFQATT and SNEGSKA (reference sequence). V lost 5 bases to trimming and J lost 2 bases; unmatched junction nucleotides: 7. CDR3 amino acids: CSASGQPFTDTQYF. CDR3 nucleotides: TGCAGTGCTTCGGGACAGCCGTTCACAGATACGCAGTATTTT.

The sample holds one count of this clonotype. The chain is built from TRBV28 and TRBJ2-4; 10 nucleotides agree with TRBD2. Germline CDR1 reads MDHEN; CDR2 reads SYDVKM. J lost 8 bases, V lost 4 bases, and 14 bases had no gene match. The CDR3 spans 17 residues. CDR3 residues: CASSSVPPSGRTHIQYF. The DNA of the CDR3 is TGTGCCAGCAGTTCGGTACCACCTAGCGGGAGAACTCACATTCAGTACTTC.

Concerning this clonotype itself: A far bigger clonotype differs at one base, so this is likely a read error. The genes are TRBV12-3 or TRBV12-4 and TRBJ2-1; D uncertain. The J call may not be correct, given that the DNA end is closer to TRBJ2-5. The CDR3 has 12 amino acids. The CDR3 coding sequence is TGTACCAGCAGTTTCCCCTCCGAGACCCAGTACTTC. Residues: CTSSFPSETQYF.

Concerning this clonotype itself: A much larger clone lies a single base off, so this may be a read error. The conserved closing phenylalanine or tryptophan is absent in this CDR3, likely reflecting a read error. V usage is TRBV2 and J usage is TRBJ1-2; a weak D match, TRBD1 (6 bases). Looked up from germline, CDR1 is SNHLY and CDR2 is FYNNEI. CDR3 length: 12 residues. Trimming left V 10 bases short and J 7 bases short, with 16 bases between. CDR3 sequence reads: CANTFGGFGYTS. In DNA, the CDR3 is TGTGCCAACACCTTCGGGGGCTTTGGCTACACCTCC.

There are a few counts of this clonotype. The chain combines TRBV7-2 with TRBJ2-7; 11 bases align to TRBD2. Trimming cost V 5 bases and J 4 bases; bases outside gene matches: 7. CDR1 is SGHTA, CDR2 FQGNSA, per germline. The CDR3 extends over 15 amino acids. In DNA form, the CDR3 reads TGTGCCAGCAGCCCCCAAGCTAGCGGGGGGTACGAGCAGTACTTC. Protein sequence: CASSPQASGGYEQYF. Combining the CDR3 with reference TRBV7-2 and TRBJ2-7 gives the whole variable domain GAGVSQSPSNKVTEKGKDVELRCDPISGHTALYWYRQSLGQGLEFLIYFQGNSAPDKSGLPSDRFSAERTGGSVSTLTIQRTQQEDSAVYLCASSPQASGGYEQYFGPGTRLTVT.

This clonotype occurred many times. This rearrangement joins TRBV9 to TRBJ2-5; D is unresolved. The CDR3 covers 14 residues. V was clipped by 0 bases and J by 1 base, with 7 bases between them. Germline V lookup: CDR1 SGDLS, CDR2 YYNGEE. The CDR3 coding sequence is TGTGCCAGCAGCGTAGGGTACAGCCAAGAGACCCAGTACTTC. This codes for CASSVGYSQETQYF.

This clonotype came up many times. CDR3 coding DNA: TGTGCCAGCAGTGAGGGACAGAACTATGGCTACACCTTC. Protein sequence: CASSEGQNYGYTF. V is TRBV2 and J is TRBJ1-2, with 7 bases matching TRBD1. The CDR3 totals 13 residues. Germline CDR1 reads SNHLY; CDR2 reads FYNNEI. Trimming took 3 bases from V and 2 from J; bases not matched to a gene: 0.